The table lists the clone carrying this T cell receptor (beta chain) with a few counts. Its antigen is as yet unknown. These data come from a study of blood T cells in healthy people across ages. RNA extraction gave at least 5 micrograms of total RNA per sample. Germline V CDR1 and CDR2: SQVTM, ANQGSEA. V was clipped by 5 bases and J by 3 bases, with 16 bases between them. The CDR3 consists of 14 residues. Primed by a sample-barcoded 5' primer and a J-beta primer mix, a second PCR proceeded for 7 to 11 cycles. TCRdb passed the 5' RACE reads through MiXCR, listing each CDR3 protein once. The data contain fewer than 950,000 distinct CDR3 sequences, 36% of them singletons. Regarding the study as a whole: Diversity estimated from one million T cells was considered an underestimate. Across the age range, TCR beta diversity per million T cells fell in a roughly linear way.

Sequenced material: blood. The TCR comes from a man in his late teens or twenties in good health. This chain uses TRBV29-1 with TRBJ1-2; possibly TRBD1 for D (6 bases). The CDR3 region has the DNA TGCAGCGTTTTTACTACAGGGTTAGACTATGGCTACACCTTC. Translation: CSVFTTGLDYGYTF.